This record looks at one T cell receptor (beta chain) sequence and its context. Its antigen is unidentified. The ViraFEST assay expanded antigen-specific CD4+ T cells with viral peptide pools before sequencing. Cultured cells yielded isolated CD4+ T cells after 10 days. Vaccine recipients lacked prior SARS-CoV-2 infection and had negative nucleocapsid antibodies. IL-2 at approximately 10 IU/ml and peptides at about 9.2 ug/ml were added to cultured PBMC, fewer than 2.5 million per well. The record originates from a study of vaccination effects on CD4 cells after COVID-19. The study, taken as a whole, reports: Clonal contraction was marked in infection- and vaccine-induced clones late after vaccination.

Produced via immunoSEQ multiplex PCR; TCRdb's table is partial and in-frame only. Of around 41,000 clones listed, 70% to 80% are singletons. This CDR3 is built from 14 residues. V lost 4 bases and J lost 5; bases outside the gene matches: 3. CDR1 and CDR2 from the germline V gene are KGHSH and LQKENI. The starting material was CD4+ T cells from PBMCs cultured with SARS-CoV-2 spike peptides, obtained before COVID-19 vaccination. The receptor was derived from a human donor who received a COVID-19 vaccine. V usage is TRBV18 and J usage is TRBJ1-4; 8 bases match TRBD1. CDR3 DNA: TGTGCCAGCTCACTGACAGGGGCAAATGAAAAACTGTTTTTT. It codes for CASSLTGANEKLFF.